One and the same sample provided the 25 T cell receptor beta chains below, sequenced in a study of blood T cells in healthy people across ages. Through a sample-barcoded 5' primer and a J-beta primer mix, a second PCR was run for roughly 7 to 11 cycles. TCRdb called the 5' RACE reads again in MiXCR, with one record for every CDR3 protein. The table includes approximately 810,000 distinct CDR3 sequences, 29% detected once. Sequenced material: blood. The receptors originated from a woman aged 80 or over in good health.

The chain joins TRBV30 to TRBJ2-7; 9 positions agree with TRBD1. V lost 4 bases, J lost 6 bases, and 7 bases stayed unmatched. CDR1 and CDR2 (germline): GTSNPN, SVGIG (reference sequence). The CDR3 extends over 13 amino acids. The CDR3 region has the DNA TGTGCCTGGACCCGGGGACAGGGCATCGAGCAGTACTTC. It encodes CAWTRGQGIEQYF. The variable domain in full, with the rest retrieved from reference TRBV30 and TRBJ2-7, is SQTIHQWPATLVQPVGSPLSLECTVEGTSNPNLYWYRQAAGRGLQLLFYSVGIGQISSEVPQNLSASRPQDRQFILSSKKLLLSDSGFYLCAWTRGQGIEQYFGPGTRLTVT.

This clonotype has a single count. A read error is possible here, since a much larger clone lies one base away. This chain joins TRBV5-1 and TRBJ1-4; no clear D. The germline gives CDR1 SGHRS, CDR2 YFSETQ. The CDR3 runs 13 residues. CDR3 DNA: TGCGCCAGCAGCTTCGCTAGGGATGAAATACTGTTTTTT. This gives the protein CASSFARDEILFF.

This clonotype turned up a few times. CDR3 protein: CSAPRQGQGETQYF. Written as DNA, the CDR3 is TGCAGTGCTCCCCGGCAGGGTCAGGGGGAGACCCAGTACTTC. The chain recombines TRBV20-1 with TRBJ2-5; possible D gene TRBD1, 6 bases. Germline V gives CDR1 DFQATT, CDR2 SNEGSKA (reference sequence). The CDR3 sequence is 14 residues long. Trimming stripped 5 bases from V and 5 bases from J, with 18 bases between.

This clonotype occurred many times. Compared with germline, one end of the junction differs, possibly owing to a read error. The genes are TRBV5-1 and TRBJ1-5; 11 nucleotides line up with TRBD1. There are 16 residues in the CDR3. Looked up from germline, CDR1 is SGHRS and CDR2 is YFSETQ. CDR3 nucleotide sequence: TGTGCCAGCAGCTTAGGGACAGGGGGGAGCAATCAGCCCCAGCATTTT. Its protein is CASSLGTGGSNQPQHF.

The rearrangement uses TRBV30 and TRBJ2-2; D call uncertain. Trimming left V 8 bases short and J 5 bases short, with 18 bases between. CDR3 size: 14 residues. The V gene's germline CDR1 is GTSNPN and CDR2 SVGIG (reference sequence). Here the CDR3 reads CAAPAGPSTGELFF. Written as DNA, the CDR3 is TGTGCCGCCCCTGCTGGGCCTTCTACCGGGGAGCTGTTTTTT. Full variable domain (remainder filled in from reference TRBV30 and TRBJ2-2): SQTIHQWPATLVQPVGSPLSLECTVEGTSNPNLYWYRQAAGRGLQLLFYSVGIGQISSEVPQNLSASRPQDRQFILSSKKLLLSDSGFYLCAAPAGPSTGELFFGEGSRLTVL.

The chain joins TRBV6-2 or TRBV6-3 to TRBJ2-2, with a tentative D call TRBD1 (6 bases). With 6 bases removed from V and 4 bases from J, the gap between germline ends came to 12 bases. Germline CDR1 reads MNHEY; CDR2 reads SVGEGT. This CDR3 is 14 amino acids long. The CDR3 is CASRRDTGTGELFF. The DNA of the CDR3 is TGTGCCAGCAGACGGGACACAGGCACCGGGGAGCTGTTTTTT.

As for this clonotype: This may arise from a read error, as a much more abundant clone is one base away. This rearrangement joins TRBV6-2 or TRBV6-3 to TRBJ2-5; D gene uncertain. Judging by the DNA end, TRBJ2-7 fits better; the J call may be wrong. The CDR3 loop spans 14 amino acids. Germline V gene lookup returns CDR1 MNHEY and CDR2 SVGEGT. As DNA, the CDR3 is TGTGCCAGCAGACCACAACAGCTATTCTACGAGCAGTACTTC. Translating it yields CASRPQQLFYEQYF.

This clonotype has ten or more counts. This rearrangement joins TRBV30 to TRBJ2-5, with D perhaps TRBD1 (5 bases). CDR1 is GTSNPN, CDR2 SVGIG, per germline (reference sequence). The ends were cut back, 0 bases at V and 7 bases at J, with 9 bases in the middle. The CDR3 is 12 residues long. The CDR3 DNA is TGTGCCTGGAGTGTGTCCCAGGGGACCCAGTACTTC. Translated: CAWSVSQGTQYF.

This clonotype was detected only a few times. V is TRBV5-6 and J is TRBJ1-4; 9 positions agree with TRBD1. Germline assignment: CDR1 SGHDT and CDR2 YYEEEE. V dropped 0 bases and J dropped 5; count of bases not matched to a gene: 2. The CDR3 length is 15 residues. CDR3 DNA sequence: TGTGCCAGCAGCTTGGGGGGGACAGGGAATGAAAAACTGTTTTTT. This gives the protein CASSLGGTGNEKLFF.

A word on this clonotype: Being one base from a much bigger clone, this may be a read error. The J gene is TRBJ2-1, the V gene TRBV6-4; D is ambiguous. Trimming shortened V by 0 bases and J by 11 bases, and 11 bases separated the two germline ends. The CDR3 covers 13 residues. Germline V lookup: CDR1 MRHNA, CDR2 SNTAGT. This chain's CDR3 is CASSDSALNKQFF. In nucleotides, the CDR3 is TGTGCCAGCAGTGACTCGGCGTTAAATAAGCAGTTCTTC.

This clonotype was seen a handful of times. V gene TRBV7-2 combines with J gene TRBJ1-4; D call uncertain. The CDR3 spans 13 residues. Trimming stripped 3 bases from V and 8 bases from J, with 10 bases between. Per the germline V gene, CDR1 is SGHTA and CDR2 is FQGNSA. Here the CDR3 reads CASSFGSREKLFF. The CDR3, as DNA: TGTGCCAGCAGCTTCGGGTCTAGAGAAAAACTGTTTTTT.

For this clonotype: This could be a read error, since a much larger clone is one nucleotide away. The genes are TRBV7-2 and TRBJ1-4; TRBD1 matches at 8 bases. Germline CDR1 and CDR2: SGHTA and FQGNSA. This CDR3 is 15 amino acids long. The CDR3 region is CVSSARTGTNEKLFF. The CDR3 bases are TGTGTCAGCAGCGCTCGGACAGGGACAAATGAAAAACTGTTTTTT.

The chain links TRBV18 to TRBJ2-7, with unresolved D. Looked up from germline, CDR1 is KGHSH and CDR2 is LQKENI. The germline V and J ends were trimmed by 6 bases and 7 bases, with 19 bases remaining between them. The CDR3 totals 14 residues. CDR3 nucleotides: TGTGCCAGCTCTTCCCCAGCACGGTACAATGAGCAGTACTTC. Protein: CASSSPARYNEQYF.

The V and J genes are TRBV24-1 and TRBJ1-1; no reliable D call. Germline CDR1 KGHDR, CDR2 SFDVKD. There are 15 residues in the CDR3. V was clipped by 2 bases and J by 1 base, with 10 bases between them. CDR3 protein: CATSDSKHGNTEAFF. In nucleotides, the CDR3 is TGTGCCACCAGTGATTCCAAACACGGGAACACTGAAGCTTTCTTT.

This chain uses TRBV20-1 with TRBJ2-3, with no clear D. Germline CDR1 and CDR2: DFQATT and SNEGSKA (reference sequence). The CDR3 runs to 12 residues. Trimming shortened V by 5 bases and J by 2 bases, and 8 bases separated the two germline ends. The CDR3 sequence: CSAPGLTDTQYF. CDR3 bases: TGCAGTGCTCCCGGGCTCACAGATACGCAGTATTTT.

The chain has TRBV18 and TRBJ1-5, with a weak D call TRBD1 (5 bases). The length of the CDR3 is 16 residues. Trimming removed 6 bases at V and 1 base at J, with 16 bases between. Germline-derived CDR1 and CDR2 are KGHSH and LQKENI. CDR3: CASSPGEGASNQPQHF. The CDR3 DNA is TGTGCCAGCTCGCCTGGGGAAGGGGCGAGCAATCAGCCCCAGCATTTT.

This clonotype has only a few counts. CDR3 residues: CASRISSGAEAFF. Written as DNA, the CDR3 is TGTGCCAGCAGGATTTCTTCCGGGGCGGAAGCTTTCTTT. The chain couples TRBV12-3 or TRBV12-4 to TRBJ1-1; D may be TRBD1 (5 bases). The germline V and J ends were trimmed by 6 bases and 8 bases, with 16 bases remaining between them. The CDR3 sequence is 13 residues long.

In the case of this clonotype: Given a much more abundant clone one base away, this may be a read error. CDR3 in amino acids: CASSPPDSLPYQETQFF. In nucleotides, the CDR3 is TGTGCCAGCAGCCCCCCGGACAGTTTGCCCTACCAAGAGACCCAGTTCTTC. This chain uses TRBV7-2 with TRBJ2-5; TRBD1 might be the D (6 bases). The J call may be in error: the DNA end matches TRBJ2-1 better. The length of the CDR3 is 17 residues. Per germline, CDR1 SGHTA and CDR2 FQGNSA.

This chain uses TRBV6-5 with TRBJ1-2; D is ambiguous. The CDR3 consists of 13 residues. CDR1 is MNHEY, CDR2 SVGAGI, per germline. V shed 8 bases and J shed 1 base, with 11 bases lying between them. In nucleotides, the CDR3 is TGTGCCAGCGCTTGGGGTTATAACTATGGCTACACCTTC. Protein product: CASAWGYNYGYTF.

Many counts were recorded for this clonotype. This chain uses TRBV18 with TRBJ2-5; no clear D gene. In germline, CDR1 is KGHSH, CDR2 LQKENI. Trimming shortened V by 3 bases and J by 4 bases, and 12 bases separated the two germline ends. The CDR3 length is 14 residues. The CDR3 coding sequence is TGTGCCAGCTCACCTATCGACTCGGGAGAGACCCAGTACTTC. This translates into CASSPIDSGETQYF.

This clonotype was detected many times. The chain carries TRBV2 and TRBJ2-3; 8 nucleotides align to TRBD2. J gave up 4 bases and V 2 bases, and 5 bases lay outside the gene matches. The CDR3 consists of 15 residues. Germline V gene data show CDR1 as SNHLY and CDR2 as FYNNEI. The CDR3 DNA follows: TGTGCCAGCAGTGAATATCGGGGGGGTGCAGATACGCAGTATTTT. The encoded protein is CASSEYRGGADTQYF.

This clonotype was seen many times. This rearrangement joins TRBV4-3 to TRBJ2-1, with D perhaps TRBD1 or TRBD2 (6 bases each). Looked up from germline, CDR1 is LGHNA and CDR2 is YSLEER. The V and J ends lost 0 bases and 3 bases respectively, with 15 bases between them. CDR3 length: 17 residues. The CDR3 coding sequence is TGCGCCAGCAGCCAAGACCCCCATAGGGGGGTCTACAATGAGCAGTTCTTC. This gives the protein CASSQDPHRGVYNEQFF.

In this sample, this clonotype turned up many times. This sequence joins TRBV9 and TRBJ2-1; D unresolved. The CDR3 runs 16 residues. Germline CDR1 and CDR2: SGDLS and YYNGEE. Trimming took off 4 bases at V and 5 bases at J, with 19 bases between the two ends. CDR3: CASSSRGRFRDNEQFF. CDR3 DNA: TGTGCCAGCAGCTCCCGCGGTAGGTTCCGGGACAATGAGCAGTTCTTC.

About this clonotype: Given a much more abundant clone one base away, this may be a read error. The chain has TRBV6-1 and TRBJ2-1, with a possible D match to TRBD1 (5 bases). This CDR3 has 12 amino acids. Germline V gene data show CDR1 as MNHNS and CDR2 as SASEGT. V was shortened by 8 bases and J by 9 bases, with 14 bases between the two germline ends. CDR3 coding DNA: TGTGCCAGCGTTCAGGGTTGGAGTGAGCAGTTCTTC. Its protein product is CASVQGWSEQFF.

J is TRBJ2-3 and V is TRBV28, with TRBD1 identical over 7 bases. This CDR3 is 17 amino acids long. CDR1 is MDHEN, CDR2 SYDVKM, per germline. V dropped 2 bases and J dropped 4; count of bases not matched to a gene: 12. CDR3 DNA: TGTGCCAGCAGTTTAGCGAGAAGGGGGCGAGGATCAGATACGCAGTATTTT. This encodes CASSLARRGRGSDTQYF.